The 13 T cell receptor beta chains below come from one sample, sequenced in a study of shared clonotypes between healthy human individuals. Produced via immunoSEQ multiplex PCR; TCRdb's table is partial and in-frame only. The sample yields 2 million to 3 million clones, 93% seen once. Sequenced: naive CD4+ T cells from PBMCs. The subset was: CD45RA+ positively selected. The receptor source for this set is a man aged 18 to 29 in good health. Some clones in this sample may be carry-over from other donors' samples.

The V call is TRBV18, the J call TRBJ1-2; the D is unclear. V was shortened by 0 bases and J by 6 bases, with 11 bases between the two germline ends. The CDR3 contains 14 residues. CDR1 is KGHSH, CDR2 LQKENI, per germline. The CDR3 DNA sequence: TGTGCCAGCTCACCACCCCCGGGTGGAAATGGCTACACCTTC. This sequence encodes CASSPPPGGNGYTF. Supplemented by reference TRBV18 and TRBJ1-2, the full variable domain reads NAGVMQNPRHLVRRRGQEARLRCSPMKGHSHVYWYRQLPEEGLKFMVYLQKENIIDESGMPKERFSAEFPKEGPSILRIQQVVRGDSAAYFCASSPPPGGNGYTFGSGTRLTVV.

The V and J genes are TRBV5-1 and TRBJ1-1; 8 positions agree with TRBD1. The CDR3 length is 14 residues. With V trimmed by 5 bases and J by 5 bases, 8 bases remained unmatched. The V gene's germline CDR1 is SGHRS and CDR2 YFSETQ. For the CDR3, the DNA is TGCGCCAGCAGACCCGGACAGGGAGAAACTGAAGCTTTCTTT. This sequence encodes CASRPGQGETEAFF.

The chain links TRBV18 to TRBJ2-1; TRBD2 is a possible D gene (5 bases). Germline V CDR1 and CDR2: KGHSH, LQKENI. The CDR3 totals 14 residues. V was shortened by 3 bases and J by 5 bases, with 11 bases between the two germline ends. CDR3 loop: CASSPDFTNNEQFF. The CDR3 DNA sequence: TGTGCCAGCTCACCGGACTTTACGAACAATGAGCAGTTCTTC.

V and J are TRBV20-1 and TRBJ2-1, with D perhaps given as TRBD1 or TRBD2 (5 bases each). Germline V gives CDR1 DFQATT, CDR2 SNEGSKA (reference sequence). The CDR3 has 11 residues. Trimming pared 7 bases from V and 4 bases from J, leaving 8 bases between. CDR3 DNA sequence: TGCAGTGTGGGGGTTTACAATGAGCAGTTCTTC. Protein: CSVGVYNEQFF.

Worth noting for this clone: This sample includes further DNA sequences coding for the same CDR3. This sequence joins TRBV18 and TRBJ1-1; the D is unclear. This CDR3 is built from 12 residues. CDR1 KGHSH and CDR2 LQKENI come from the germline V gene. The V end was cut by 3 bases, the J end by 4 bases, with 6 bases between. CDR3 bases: TGTGCCAGCTCACCTGCCGGCACTGAAGCTTTCTTT. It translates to CASSPAGTEAFF.

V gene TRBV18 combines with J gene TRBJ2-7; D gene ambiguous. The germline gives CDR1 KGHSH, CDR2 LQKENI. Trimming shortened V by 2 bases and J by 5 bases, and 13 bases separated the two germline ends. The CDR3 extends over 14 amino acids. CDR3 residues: CASSPTFDINEQYF. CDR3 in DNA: TGTGCCAGCTCACCAACTTTCGACATAAACGAGCAGTACTTC.

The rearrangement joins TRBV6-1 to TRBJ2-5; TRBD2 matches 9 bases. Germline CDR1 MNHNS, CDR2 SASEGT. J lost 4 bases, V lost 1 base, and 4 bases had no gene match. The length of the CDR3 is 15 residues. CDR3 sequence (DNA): TGTGCCAGCAGTGAAGTTAGCGGGAGTCGAGAGACCCAGTACTTC. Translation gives CASSEVSGSRETQYF.

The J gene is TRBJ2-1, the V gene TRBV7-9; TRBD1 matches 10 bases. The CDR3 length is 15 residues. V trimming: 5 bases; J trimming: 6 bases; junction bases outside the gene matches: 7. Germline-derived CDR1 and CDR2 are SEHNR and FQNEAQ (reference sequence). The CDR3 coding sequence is TGTGCCAGCAGCCAGGGACAGGGGCTGATCAATGAGCAGTTCTTC. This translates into CASSQGQGLINEQFF.

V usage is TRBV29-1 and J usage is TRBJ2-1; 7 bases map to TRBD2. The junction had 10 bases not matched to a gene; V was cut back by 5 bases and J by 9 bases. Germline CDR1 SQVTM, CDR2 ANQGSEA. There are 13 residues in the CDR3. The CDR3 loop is CSVRARREGEQFF. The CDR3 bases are TGCAGCGTTAGGGCGCGGAGGGAGGGTGAGCAGTTCTTC.

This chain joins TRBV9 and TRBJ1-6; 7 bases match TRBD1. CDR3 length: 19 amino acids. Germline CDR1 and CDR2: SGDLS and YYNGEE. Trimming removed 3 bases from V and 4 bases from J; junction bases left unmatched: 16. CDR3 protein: CASSAGPHRDSSYNSPLHF. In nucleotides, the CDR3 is TGTGCCAGCAGCGCAGGCCCTCACCGGGACAGCAGTTATAATTCACCCCTCCACTTT.

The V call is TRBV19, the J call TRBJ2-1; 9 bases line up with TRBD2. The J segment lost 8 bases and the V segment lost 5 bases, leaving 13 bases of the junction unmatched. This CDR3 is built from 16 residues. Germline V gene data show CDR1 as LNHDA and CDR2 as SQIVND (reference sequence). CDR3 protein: CASSPRMREGIDEQFF. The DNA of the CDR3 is TGTGCCAGTAGTCCAAGGATGCGGGAGGGCATCGATGAGCAGTTCTTC.

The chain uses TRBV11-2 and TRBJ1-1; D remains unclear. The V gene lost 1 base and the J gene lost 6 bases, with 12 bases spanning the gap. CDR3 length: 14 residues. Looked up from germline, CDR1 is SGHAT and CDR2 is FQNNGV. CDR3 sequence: CASSLVRGFAEAFF. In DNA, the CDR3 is TGTGCCAGCAGCTTAGTTCGAGGTTTTGCTGAAGCTTTCTTT.

Here the CDR3 DNA reads TGCAGCGTCCCTGTCCGGGGGACCTCCTCCACCGAGCAGTACTTC. Its translation is CSVPVRGTSSTEQYF. V and J are TRBV29-1 and TRBJ2-5; D may be TRBD2 (6 bases). The last part of the DNA fits TRBJ2-7 better; the J call may be wrong. In germline, CDR1 is SQVTM, CDR2 ANQGSEA. The CDR3 totals 15 residues.